This T cell receptor beta chain was sequenced in a study of CD8+ T cells in alopecia areata. The CDR3 runs 11 residues. Germline values: CDR1 SGHAT, CDR2 FQNNGV. Trimming took off 4 bases at V and 4 bases at J, with 4 bases between the two ends. Investigators isolated RNA and reverse transcribed it into cDNA to act as the sequencing template. Repertoires were generated with immunoSEQ multiplex PCR, while TCRdb's copy carries only in-frame clones and drops some. The sample includes more than 100,000 clones, 58% of them seen just once. Worth noting for this clone: Its antigen is as yet unknown.

Researchers picked out CD4+ and CD8+ T cells from PBMCs by sorting. Study findings and constraints: Normal scalp showed lower clonality than lesional scalp, especially alopecia totalis/universalis.

This clonotype was obtained from a human donor with alopecia areata. Sequences were derived from CD4+ T cells sorted from blood, sampled at week 0. The rearrangement links TRBV11-2 to TRBJ2-5; D is unresolved. The chain's CDR3 is CASSSGETQYF. The CDR3 nucleotides read TGTGCCAGCAGCTCAGGAGAGACCCAGTACTTC.